The rows below give T cell receptor beta chains drawn from one sample of a study of CD8+ T cells in alopecia areata. Here immunoSEQ multiplex PCR was the method, and the copy in TCRdb shows in-frame clones only, minus some. The sample consists of about 140,000 clones, about 60% of them appearing once. This specimen was CD4+ T cells sorted from blood, taken at week 0. These receptor sequences come from a human donor with alopecia areata. The CDR3 runs from the conserved cysteine through the conserved F or W. A D gene is named only where the DNA matches it firmly. Clone size, where shown, is once, few, many, or a class for clones that have expanded.

D gene	V gene	clone size	J gene	CDR3 DNA	CDR3 protein
.	TRBV2	.	TRBJ2-4	TGTGCCAGCGGACCAGGAAACCCCCCGAAAAACATTCAGTACTTC	CASGPGNPPKNIQYF
.	TRBV4-2	.	TRBJ2-6	TGTGCCAGCAGCCAAGATCGTGGGTCTGGGGCCAACGTCCTGACTTTC	CASSQDRGSGANVLTF
.	TRBV4-1	.	TRBJ1-6	TGCGCCAGCAGCCTCTCCTATAATTCACCCCTCCACTTT	CASSLSYNSPLHF
TRBD1	TRBV30	.	TRBJ2-2	TGTGCCTGCGGGACAGGGAACACCGGGGAGCTGTTTTTT	CACGTGNTGELFF
.	TRBV2	.	TRBJ1-6	TGTGCCACCAGGGAATCGTCTTGGGGTTCACCCCTCCACTTT	CATRESSWGSPLHF
.	TRBV4-2	.	TRBJ1-1	TGTGCCAGCAGCGGGCAGGGTTGGAAAGCTTTCTTT	CASSGQGWKAFF
.	TRBV5-1	.	TRBJ2-3	TGCGCCAGCACCTGGGCGGGAGATACGCAGTATTTT	CASTWAGDTQYF
TRBD2	TRBV7-9	.	TRBJ2-7	TGTGCCAGCAGTATTAGCGGGGTCTCCTACGAGCAGTACTTC	CASSISGVSYEQYF
.	TRBV4-2	.	TRBJ2-2	TGTGCCAGCAGCCAAGTGCTAACCGGGACAAACACCGGGGAGCTGTTTTTT	CASSQVLTGTNTGELFF
TRBD1	TRBV25-1	few	TRBJ2-7	TGTGCCAGCAGTGACAATAAAGGACAGGGAACATACGAGCAGTACTTC	CASSDNKGQGTYEQYF
.	TRBV29-1	.	TRBJ2-7	TGCAGCGTCCTACCCGGGCAGGAAGCCTACGAGCAGTACTTC	CSVLPGQEAYEQYF
.	TRBV6-6	.	TRBJ1-2	TGTGCCAGCAGTTACCCCGCGGGGAACTATGGCTACACCTTC	CASSYPAGNYGYTF
.	TRBV10-3	.	TRBJ2-3	TGTGCCATCAGCCTCCAACCGGCCCGACAGAGCACAGATACGCAGTATTTT	CAISLQPARQSTDTQYF
.	TRBV30	.	TRBJ1-2	TGTGCCTGGAGTGTACGGAGTTTCTATGGCTACACCTTC	CAWSVRSFYGYTF
TRBD1	TRBV5-1	.	TRBJ2-1	TGCGCCAGCAGCTTGCGGACAGGATACAATGAGCAGTTCTTC	CASSLRTGYNEQFF
.	TRBV14	few	TRBJ1-6	TGTGCCAGCAGCCAAGACAGGGGAAGCTCACCCCTCCACTTT	CASSQDRGSSPLHF
.	TRBV14	.	TRBJ2-1	TGTGCCAGCAGCCCGAGGGGGACGGGGGGAAACAATGAGCAGTTCTTC	CASSPRGTGGNNEQFF
.	TRBV2	few	TRBJ1-2	TGTGCCAGCAGTGAAGTTCAGGGAGGAGGCTACACCTTC	CASSEVQGGGYTF
TRBD1	TRBV7-9	few	TRBJ1-6	TGTGCCAGCAGCCCCGGACAGGGACGGCCACCCCTCCACTTT	CASSPGQGRPPLHF
.	TRBV5-6	.	TRBJ1-1	TGTGCCAGCAGCCCCCATGGGATGAACACTGAAGCTTTCTTT	CASSPHGMNTEAFF
TRBD2	TRBV2	few	TRBJ2-5	TGTGCCAGCAGTGACACTAGCGGGGGGTTCTACTTC	CASSDTSGGFYF
TRBD1	TRBV6-1	.	TRBJ2-7	TGTGCCAGCAGCAACAGGGGGTTAATCTCCTACGAGCAGTACTTC	CASSNRGLISYEQYF
.	TRBV6-5	few	TRBJ1-2	TGTGCCAGCAGTTACCCCGGGACGGAGGGCTACACCTTC	CASSYPGTEGYTF
.	TRBV5-1	.	TRBJ1-2	TGCGCCAGCAGCTTGAAAGCGGAGGGAGGCTACACCTTC	CASSLKAEGGYTF
.	TRBV6-5	.	TRBJ1-4	TGTGCCAGCAGCTACTACGGAAAACTGTTTTTT	CASSYYGKLFF
TRBD1	TRBV5-6	few	TRBJ2-4	TGTGCCAGCAGCTTGGGACAGGGTAAAGCCAAAAACATTCAGTACTTC	CASSLGQGKAKNIQYF
.	TRBV7-9	.	TRBJ1-2	TGTGCCAGCAGCCCCTCAGGGTACCCTGGCTACACCTTC	CASSPSGYPGYTF
.	TRBV27	.	TRBJ1-1	TGTGCCAGCCGCAAGCGACCCCTGAACACTGAAGCTTTCTTT	CASRKRPLNTEAFF
.	TRBV2	few	TRBJ1-2	TGTGCCAGCAGTGAAACCGGGCCTTATGGCTACACCTTC	CASSETGPYGYTF
TRBD2	TRBV30	.	TRBJ2-5	TGTGCCTGGAGTCATTGGACTAGCGGGGGACGAACGGACTTC	CAWSHWTSGGRTDF
.	TRBV7-2	.	TRBJ2-1	TGTGCCAGCAGCTTAGTGGGCACCCAAAGCTCCTACAATGAGCAGTTCTTC	CASSLVGTQSSYNEQFF
.	TRBV29-1	.	TRBJ2-1	TGCAGCGTTGTGCAGCAGGGCGGGTCGAATGAGCAGTTCTTC	CSVVQQGGSNEQFF
TRBD1	TRBV11-3	.	TRBJ1-2	TGTGCCAGCAGCTCCCCTGACAGGGGCTATGGCTACACCTTC	CASSSPDRGYGYTF
TRBD2	TRBV30	.	TRBJ2-1	TGTGCCTGGATACCGCTAGCGGGGGGGCACAGTGAGCAGTTCTTC	CAWIPLAGGHSEQFF
.	TRBV30	.	TRBJ2-7	TGTGCCTGGACCAAGACAGGCGGGGAGCAGTACTTC	CAWTKTGGEQYF
TRBD2	TRBV11-2	.	TRBJ2-3	TGTGCCAGCAGCTTTGGTACTAGCGGGGGCACAGATACGCAGTATTTT	CASSFGTSGGTDTQYF
.	TRBV30	.	TRBJ2-3	TGTGCCTGGTCCGAACAGGGTTTGGGGGCTACGCAGTATTTT	CAWSEQGLGATQYF
TRBD1	TRBV29-1	.	TRBJ1-2	TGCAGCGTACTCGGACAGGCCTATGGCTACACCTTC	CSVLGQAYGYTF
.	TRBV7-2	few	TRBJ1-4	TGTGCCAGCAGCCCCCAGGCAGGGGTAGGGGAAAAACTGTTTTTT	CASSPQAGVGEKLFF
.	TRBV4-1	.	TRBJ2-3	TGCGCCAGCAGCCAAGATGGGTGGGAAACAGATACGCAGTATTTT	CASSQDGWETDTQYF
.	TRBV14	.	TRBJ1-1	TGTGCCAGCAGCCAAGACAGGGGCCGTTTGGGCACTGAAGCTTTCTTT	CASSQDRGRLGTEAFF